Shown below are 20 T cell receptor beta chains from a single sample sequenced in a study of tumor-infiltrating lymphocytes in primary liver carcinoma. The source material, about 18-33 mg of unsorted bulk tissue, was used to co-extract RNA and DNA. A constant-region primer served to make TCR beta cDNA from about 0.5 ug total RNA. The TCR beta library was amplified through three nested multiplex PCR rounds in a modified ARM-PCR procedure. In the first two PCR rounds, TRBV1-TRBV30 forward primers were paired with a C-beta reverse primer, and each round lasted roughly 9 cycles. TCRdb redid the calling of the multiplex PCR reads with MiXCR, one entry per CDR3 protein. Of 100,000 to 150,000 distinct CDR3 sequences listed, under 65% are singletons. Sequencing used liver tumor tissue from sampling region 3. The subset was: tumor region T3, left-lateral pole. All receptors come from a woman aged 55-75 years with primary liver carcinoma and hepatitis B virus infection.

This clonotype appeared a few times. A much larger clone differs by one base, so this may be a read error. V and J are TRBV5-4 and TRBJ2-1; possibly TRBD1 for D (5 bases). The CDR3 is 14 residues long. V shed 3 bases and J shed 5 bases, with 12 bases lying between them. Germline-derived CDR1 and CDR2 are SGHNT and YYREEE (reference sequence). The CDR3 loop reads CASSSDTVHNEQFF. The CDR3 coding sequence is TGTGCCAGCAGCTCGGACACTGTCCACAATGAGCAGTTCTTC. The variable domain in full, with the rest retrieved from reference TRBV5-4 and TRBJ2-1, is ETGVTQSPTHLIKTRGQQVTLRCSSQSGHNTVSWYQQALGQGPQFIFQYYREEENGRGNFPPRFSGLQFPNYSSELNVNALELDDSALYLCASSSDTVHNEQFFGPGTRLTVL.

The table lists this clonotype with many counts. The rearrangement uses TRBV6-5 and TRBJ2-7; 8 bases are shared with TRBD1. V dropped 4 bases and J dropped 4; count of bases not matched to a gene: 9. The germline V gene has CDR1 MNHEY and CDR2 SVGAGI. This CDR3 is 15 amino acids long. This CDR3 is CASSSTRTGLYEQYF. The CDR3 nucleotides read TGTGCCAGCAGTTCCACCCGGACAGGGTTGTACGAGCAGTACTTC.

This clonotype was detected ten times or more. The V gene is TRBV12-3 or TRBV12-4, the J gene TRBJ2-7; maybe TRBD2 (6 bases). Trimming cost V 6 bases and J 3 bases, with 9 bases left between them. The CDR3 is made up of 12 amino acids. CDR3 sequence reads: CASSPTSYEQYF. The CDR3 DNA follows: TGTGCCAGCAGCCCGACTAGCTACGAGCAGTACTTC.

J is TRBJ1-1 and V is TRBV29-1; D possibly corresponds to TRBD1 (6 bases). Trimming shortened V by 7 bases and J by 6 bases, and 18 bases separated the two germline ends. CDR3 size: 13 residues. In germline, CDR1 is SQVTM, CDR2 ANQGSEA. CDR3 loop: CSGEGGVGAEAFF. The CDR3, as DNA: TGCAGCGGAGAGGGGGGGGTGGGGGCTGAAGCTTTCTTT.

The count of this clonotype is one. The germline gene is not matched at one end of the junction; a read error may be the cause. CDR3 protein: CVSSLYRGNTEAFF. The CDR3 DNA is TGTGTCAGCAGTTTATACAGAGGAAACACTGAAGCTTTCTTT. The chain recombines TRBV28 with TRBJ1-1; D unclear. The CDR3 consists of 14 residues. The germline V gene has CDR1 MDHEN and CDR2 SYDVKM.

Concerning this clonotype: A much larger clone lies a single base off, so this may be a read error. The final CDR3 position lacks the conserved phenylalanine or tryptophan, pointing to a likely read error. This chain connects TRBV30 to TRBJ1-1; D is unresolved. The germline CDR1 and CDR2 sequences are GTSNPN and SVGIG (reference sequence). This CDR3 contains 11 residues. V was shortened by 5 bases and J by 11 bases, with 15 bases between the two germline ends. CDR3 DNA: TGTGCCTGGTGCAGTTACGGTCCGGCTTTCCTT. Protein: CAWCSYGPAFL.

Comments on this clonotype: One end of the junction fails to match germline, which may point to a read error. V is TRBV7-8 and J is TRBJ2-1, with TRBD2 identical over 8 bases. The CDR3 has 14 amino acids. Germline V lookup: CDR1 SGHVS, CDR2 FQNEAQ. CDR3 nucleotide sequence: TGTCCCAGCAACCACCGGGAGGGGAGGAATGAGCAGTTCTTC. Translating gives CPSNHREGRNEQFF.

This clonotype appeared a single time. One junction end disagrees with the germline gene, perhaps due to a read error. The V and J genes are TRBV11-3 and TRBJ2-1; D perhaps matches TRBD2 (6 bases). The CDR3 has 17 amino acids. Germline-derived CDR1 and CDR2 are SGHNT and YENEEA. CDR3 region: CASSLGFGGIYYNEQFF. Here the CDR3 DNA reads TGTGCCAGCAGCTTAGGGTTCGGCGGGATTTACTACAATGAACAGTTCTTC. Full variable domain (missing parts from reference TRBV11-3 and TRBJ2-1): EAGVVQSPRYKIIEKKQPVAFWCNPISGHNTLYWYLQNLGQGPELLIRYENEEAVDDSQLPKDRFSAERLKGVDSTLKIQPAELGDSAVYLCASSLGFGGIYYNEQFFGPGTRLTVL.

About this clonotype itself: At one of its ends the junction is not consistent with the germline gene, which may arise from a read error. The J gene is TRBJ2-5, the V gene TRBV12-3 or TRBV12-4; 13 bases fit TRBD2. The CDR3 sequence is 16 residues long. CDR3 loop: CVSSSTSGRAGETQYF. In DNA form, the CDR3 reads TGTGTCAGCAGTTCCACTAGCGGGAGGGCCGGGGAGACCCAATACTTC.

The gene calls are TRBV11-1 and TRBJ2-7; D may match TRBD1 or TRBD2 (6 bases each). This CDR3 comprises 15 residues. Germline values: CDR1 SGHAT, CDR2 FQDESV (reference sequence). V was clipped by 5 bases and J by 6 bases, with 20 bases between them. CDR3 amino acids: CASSPRTVGLSEQYF. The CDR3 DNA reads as TGTGCCAGCAGCCCTAGGACAGTAGGACTAAGCGAGCAGTACTTC.

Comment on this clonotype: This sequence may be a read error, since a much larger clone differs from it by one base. The CDR3 DNA follows: TGCGCCAGCAGCTCAGAGACACCCTCCTACGTGCAGTACTTC. Encoded protein: CASSSETPSYVQYF. V and J are TRBV5-1 and TRBJ2-7; D remains unclear. The CDR3 is made up of 14 amino acids. The germline V gene has CDR1 SGHRS and CDR2 YFSETQ.

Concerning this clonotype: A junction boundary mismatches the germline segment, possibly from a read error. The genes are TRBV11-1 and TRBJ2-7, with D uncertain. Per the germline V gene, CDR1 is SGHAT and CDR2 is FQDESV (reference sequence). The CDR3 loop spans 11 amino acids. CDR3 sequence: CACSRTYVQYF. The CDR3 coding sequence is TGTGCCTGCAGCCGGACCTACGTGCAGTACTTC. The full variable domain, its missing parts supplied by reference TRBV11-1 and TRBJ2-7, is EAEVAQSPRYKITEKSQAVAFWCDPISGHATLYWYRQILGQGPELLVQFQDESVVDDSQLPKDRFSAERLKGVDSTLKIQPAELGDSAMYLCACSRTYVQYFGPGTRLTVT.

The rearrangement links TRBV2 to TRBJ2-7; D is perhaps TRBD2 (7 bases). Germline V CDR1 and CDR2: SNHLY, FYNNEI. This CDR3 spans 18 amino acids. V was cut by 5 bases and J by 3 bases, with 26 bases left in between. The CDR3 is CASSPSGAFAGEGYEQYF. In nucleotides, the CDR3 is TGTGCCAGCAGTCCCAGTGGAGCCTTCGCAGGGGAGGGCTACGAGCAGTACTTC. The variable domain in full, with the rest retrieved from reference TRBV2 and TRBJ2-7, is EPEVTQTPSHQVTQMGQEVILRCVPISNHLYFYWYRQILGQKVEFLVSFYNNEISEKSEIFDDQFSVERPDGSNFTLKIRSTKLEDSAMYFCASSPSGAFAGEGYEQYFGPGTRLTVT.

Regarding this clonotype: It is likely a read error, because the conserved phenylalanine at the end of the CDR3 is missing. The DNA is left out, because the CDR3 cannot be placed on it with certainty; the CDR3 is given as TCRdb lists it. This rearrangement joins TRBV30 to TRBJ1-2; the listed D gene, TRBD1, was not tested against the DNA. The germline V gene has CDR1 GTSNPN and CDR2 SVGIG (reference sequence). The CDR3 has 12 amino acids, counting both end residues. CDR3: CAWRAGTVGYTI.

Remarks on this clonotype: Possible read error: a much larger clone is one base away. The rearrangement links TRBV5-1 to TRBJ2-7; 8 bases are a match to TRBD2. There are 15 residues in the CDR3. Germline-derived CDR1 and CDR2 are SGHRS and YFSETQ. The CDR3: CASSPVAGSLFEHYF. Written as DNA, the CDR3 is TGCGCCAGCAGCCCAGTAGCGGGGAGTCTCTTCGAGCATTACTTC.

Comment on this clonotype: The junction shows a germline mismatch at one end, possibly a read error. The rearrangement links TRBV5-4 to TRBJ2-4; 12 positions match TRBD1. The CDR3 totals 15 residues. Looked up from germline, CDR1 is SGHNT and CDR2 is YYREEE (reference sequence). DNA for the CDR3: TGTGCCAACAGCTCAGGGACAGGGGGCAGGGGCATTCAGTACTTT. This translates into CANSSGTGGRGIQYF.

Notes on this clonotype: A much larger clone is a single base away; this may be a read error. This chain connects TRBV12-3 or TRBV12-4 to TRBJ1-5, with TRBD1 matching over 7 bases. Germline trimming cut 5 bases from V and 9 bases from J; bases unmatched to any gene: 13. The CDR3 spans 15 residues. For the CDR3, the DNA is TGTGCCAGCAGTCCCTACGGGACAGTGACTCGGCCCCAGCATTTT. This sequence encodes CASSPYGTVTRPQHF.

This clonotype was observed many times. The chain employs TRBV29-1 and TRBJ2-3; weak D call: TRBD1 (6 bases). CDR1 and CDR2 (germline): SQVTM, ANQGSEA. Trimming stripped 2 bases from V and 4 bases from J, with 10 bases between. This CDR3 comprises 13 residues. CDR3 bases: TGCAGCGTTGAATCCCCAGGGGCAGATACGCAGTATTTT. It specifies CSVESPGADTQYF.

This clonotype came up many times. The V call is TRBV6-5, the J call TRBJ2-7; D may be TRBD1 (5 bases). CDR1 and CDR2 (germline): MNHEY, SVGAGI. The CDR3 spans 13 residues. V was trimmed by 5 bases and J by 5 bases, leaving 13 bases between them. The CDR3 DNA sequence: TGTGCCAGCAGTAACGCAGGGTTCAACGAGCAGTACTTC. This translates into CASSNAGFNEQYF.

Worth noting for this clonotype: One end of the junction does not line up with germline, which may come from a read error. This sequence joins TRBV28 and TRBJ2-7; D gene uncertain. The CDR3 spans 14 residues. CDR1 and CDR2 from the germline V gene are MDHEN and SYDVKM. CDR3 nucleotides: TGTGCCACCGTCAGAGGAACTCTACAGAACGAACAGTACTTC. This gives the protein CATVRGTLQNEQYF.